These 24 T cell receptor beta chains were sequenced from one sample in a study of CD8 T cells in seronegative destructive rheumatoid arthritis. Profiled with immunoSEQ multiplex PCR; TCRdb holds only in-frame clones, not every one. The data show 850 to 950 clones, 84% seen once. The specimen sequenced was CD8+ T cells from blood. These receptors originate from a woman between 55 and 80 years old with seronegative destructive rheumatoid arthritis.

The V call is TRBV7-8, the J call TRBJ1-5, with D maybe TRBD1 (6 bases). CDR1 SGHVS and CDR2 FQNEAQ come from the germline V gene. CDR3 length: 16 amino acids. With 2 bases removed from V and 3 bases from J, the gap between germline ends came to 14 bases. CDR3 region: CASSLFKSGVNQPQHF. The CDR3, as DNA: TGTGCCAGCAGCTTATTTAAGTCAGGGGTCAATCAGCCCCAGCATTTT.

The V and J genes are TRBV14 and TRBJ2-2; 8 nucleotides align to TRBD2. The germline CDR1 and CDR2 sequences are SGHDN and FVKESK. V was pared by 3 bases and J by 1 base, with 16 bases of the junction left unmatched. There are 20 residues in the CDR3. CDR3 in amino acids: CASSQGTSRPPIVNTGELFF. In DNA, the CDR3 is TGTGCCAGCAGCCAGGGGACTAGTCGGCCGCCGATCGTGAACACCGGGGAGCTGTTTTTT.

The rearrangement uses TRBV7-9 and TRBJ1-2, with 8 positions matching TRBD1. This CDR3 is built from 15 residues. V was clipped by 6 bases and J by 3 bases; unmatched bases: 9. Germline V gives CDR1 SEHNR, CDR2 FQNEAQ (reference sequence). In DNA, the CDR3 is TGTGCCAGCAGTCGACCCGGGACAGGAGACTATGGCTACACCTTC. Translated: CASSRPGTGDYGYTF.

The V and J genes are TRBV4-2 and TRBJ2-3; no definite D call. The V end was cut by 0 bases, the J end by 6 bases, with 7 bases between. The CDR3 consists of 13 residues. Per the germline V gene, CDR1 is LGHNA and CDR2 is YNFKEQ. The CDR3 region is CASSQDHSDTQYF. The CDR3 DNA reads TGTGCCAGCAGCCAAGATCATAGCGATACGCAGTATTTT.

V usage is TRBV30 and J usage is TRBJ2-1; 9 positions match TRBD2. The CDR3 has 15 residues. The ends lost 3 bases at V and 6 bases at J; junction bases unmatched: 9. CDR1 is GTSNPN and CDR2 is SVGIG in the germline V gene (reference sequence). This CDR3 is CAWSIDASGVNEQFF. The CDR3 DNA reads as TGTGCCTGGAGCATAGACGCTAGCGGGGTCAATGAGCAGTTCTTC.

The sample holds one count of this clone. The rearrangement joins TRBV9 to TRBJ2-7; TRBD2 might be the D (6 bases). The CDR3 runs to 15 residues. Germline lookup yields CDR1 SGDLS and CDR2 YYNGEE. The V end was cut by 0 bases, the J end by 2 bases, with 12 bases between. The CDR3 DNA is TGTGCCAGCAGCGTAGCGGAGGGAGCGACCTACGAGCAGTACTTC. Translated, it gives CASSVAEGATYEQYF.

The rearrangement uses TRBV7-8 and TRBJ2-1; TRBD1 might be the D (5 bases). The CDR3 runs 14 residues. Trimming left V 0 bases short and J 7 bases short, with 10 bases between. Looked up from germline, CDR1 is SGHVS and CDR2 is FQNEAQ. The CDR3 sequence: CASSLAGLKNEQFF. The DNA of the CDR3 is TGTGCCAGCAGCTTAGCGGGGCTAAAGAATGAGCAGTTCTTC.

This clone was observed a single time. V is TRBV4-1 and J is TRBJ2-3, with D possibly matching TRBD1 (6 bases). This CDR3 has 13 residues. The V gene's germline CDR1 is MGHRA and CDR2 YSYEKL. Trimming shortened V by 8 bases and J by 0 bases, and 9 bases separated the two germline ends. The CDR3 here is CASGTISTDTQYF. The CDR3 DNA is TGCGCCAGCGGGACAATTAGCACAGATACGCAGTATTTT.

This chain joins TRBV27 and TRBJ1-4, with D possibly being TRBD1 (6 bases). V dropped 6 bases and J dropped 4 bases, with 12 bases sitting between them. This CDR3 spans 14 amino acids. Germline V gene sequence: CDR1 MNHEY, CDR2 SMNVEV (reference sequence). The CDR3 DNA sequence: TGTGCCAGCAGCCGTGACAGGAATAATGAAAAACTGTTTTTT. Protein sequence: CASSRDRNNEKLFF. The entire variable domain, with the rest obtained from reference TRBV27 and TRBJ1-4, is as follows: EAQVTQNPRYLITVTGKKLTVTCSQNMNHEYMSWYRQDPGLGLRQIYYSMNVEVTDKGDVPEGYKVSRKEKRNFPLILESPSPNQTSLYFCASSRDRNNEKLFFGSGTQLSVL.

A note on this clone: At one end, the junction sequence differs from germline, possibly due to a read error. Additional DNA sequences in this sample encode the identical CDR3. The chain joins TRBV9 to TRBJ2-7; D not certain. In germline, CDR1 is SGDLS, CDR2 YYNGEE. The CDR3 is made up of 14 amino acids. CDR3 DNA: TGCGCCAGCAGCGTAGGATTAGTCTCCTACGAGCAGTACTTC. Translation: CASSVGLVSYEQYF. Filled out from reference TRBV9 and TRBJ2-7, the complete variable domain reads DSGVTQTPKHLITATGQRVTLRCSPRSGDLSVYWYQQSLDQGLQFLIQYYNGEERAKGNILERFSAQQFPDLHSELNLSSLELGDSALYFCASSVGLVSYEQYFGPGTRLTVT.

CDR3 sequence reads: CASSLYLRGDTHSNQPQHF. DNA for the CDR3: TGTGCCAGCAGCTTGTATCTCCGGGGAGACACCCATAGCAATCAGCCCCAGCATTTT. This chain uses TRBV5-7 with TRBJ1-5; D gene unclear. TRBV5-7 is an ORF; its function is uncertain. Trimming stripped 1 base from V and 0 bases from J, with 20 bases between. The CDR3 has 19 residues.

V and J are TRBV7-8 and TRBJ2-2; TRBD1 agrees at 7 bases. After removal of 3 bases from V and 8 bases from J, the junction contained 9 bases not matched to a gene. The CDR3 loop spans 15 amino acids. Germline CDR1 is SGHVS and CDR2 is FQNEAQ. Here the CDR3 reads CASSFTGTAGGELFF. CDR3 DNA sequence: TGTGCCAGCAGCTTCACCGGGACAGCTGGGGGGGAGCTGTTTTTT.

The chain joins TRBV5-5 to TRBJ2-1, with 14 bases lining up with TRBD2. V was pared by 4 bases and J by 8 bases, with 8 bases of the junction left unmatched. Germline V gives CDR1 SGHKS, CDR2 YYEKEE (reference sequence). The length of the CDR3 is 16 residues. Here the CDR3 DNA reads TGTGCCAGCAGCCCAGGGACTAGCGGGAGAATGGATGAGCAGTTCTTC. It is translated as CASSPGTSGRMDEQFF. The whole variable domain, remainder taken from reference TRBV5-5 and TRBJ2-1, is DAGVTQSPTHLIKTRGQQVTLRCSPISGHKSVSWYQQVLGQGPQFIFQYYEKEERGRGNFPDRFSARQFPNYSSELNVNALLLGDSALYLCASSPGTSGRMDEQFFGPGTRLTVL.

This sequence joins TRBV18 and TRBJ2-1; a weak D match, TRBD2 (6 bases). This CDR3 has 15 residues. CDR1 and CDR2 from the germline V gene are KGHSH and LQKENI. With 3 bases removed from V and 0 bases from J, the gap between germline ends came to 9 bases. CDR3 sequence: CASSPGEASYNEQFF. The CDR3 DNA reads TGTGCCAGCTCACCGGGGGAGGCCTCCTACAATGAGCAGTTCTTC.

A remark on this clone: At one end, the junction sequence differs from germline, possibly due to a read error. Other nucleotide sequences from this sample produce the same CDR3. For the CDR3, the DNA is TGCGCCAGCAGTGAAACAGGAATGGCGGTTTGGACCCAGTACTTC. It encodes CASSETGMAVWTQYF. The V and J genes are TRBV6-1 and TRBJ2-5; D is perhaps TRBD1 (5 bases). CDR3 size: 15 residues. Per the germline V gene, CDR1 is MNHNS and CDR2 is SASEGT.

The chain recombines TRBV5-1 with TRBJ1-2, with TRBD1 matching over 8 bases. Germline V gene sequence: CDR1 SGHRS, CDR2 YFSETQ. The CDR3 sequence is 15 residues long. V was pared by 4 bases and J by 4 bases, with 9 bases of the junction left unmatched. In nucleotides, the CDR3 is TGCGCCAGCAGCACCGGGACAGGAAAATTCTATGGCTACACCTTC. Its protein is CASSTGTGKFYGYTF.

With respect to this clone: One junction end disagrees with the germline gene, perhaps due to a read error. The sample holds other DNA sequences that translate to the same CDR3. This rearrangement joins TRBV18 to TRBJ1-4; D gene uncertain. Germline-derived CDR1 and CDR2 are KGHSH and LQKENI. This CDR3 has 15 residues. The DNA of the CDR3 is TGTGCCACCCGCAAGGAGGGTTACGCTAATGAGAAACTGTTTTTT. The encoded protein is CATRKEGYANEKLFF. The full variable domain, its missing parts supplied by reference TRBV18 and TRBJ1-4, is NAGVMQNPRHLVRRRGQEARLRCSPMKGHSHVYWYRQLPEEGLKFMVYLQKENIIDESGMPKERFSAEFPKEGPSILRIQQVVRGDSAAYFCATRKEGYANEKLFFGSGTQLSVL.

V usage is TRBV2 and J usage is TRBJ1-5; 8 bases agree with TRBD1. The CDR3 is 14 residues long. V shed 7 bases, J shed 3 bases, and the junction held 5 bases outside the gene matches. Germline lookup yields CDR1 SNHLY and CDR2 FYNNEI. The CDR3 nucleotides read TGTGCCAGCACCTGGACAGGGACCAATCAGCCCCAGCATTTT. Translating it yields CASTWTGTNQPQHF.

The CDR3 DNA is TGTGCCAGCACCCTTGGGACTCCCAACACCGGGGAGCTGTTTTTT. Translated: CASTLGTPNTGELFF. The genes are TRBV27 and TRBJ2-2, with a weak D call TRBD2 (6 bases). The CDR3 sequence is 15 residues long. Germline CDR1 reads MNHEY; CDR2 reads SMNVEV (reference sequence). V gave up 7 bases and J gave up 2 bases, with 14 bases separating them.

In this sample, this clone turned up once. The rearrangement joins TRBV11-2 to TRBJ2-7, with D possibly matching TRBD2 (5 bases). V lost 0 bases, J lost 5 bases, and 14 bases lay in between. CDR1 SGHAT and CDR2 FQNNGV come from the germline V gene. The CDR3 sequence is 15 residues long. CDR3 sequence (DNA): TGTGCCAGCAGCTTAGAGGTTGCTAGCAACCACGAGCAGTACTTC. As protein: CASSLEVASNHEQYF.

There are a few counts of this clone. The gene calls are TRBV9 and TRBJ2-7; TRBD2 might be the D (6 bases). CDR3 length: 13 residues. The ends were cut back, 3 bases at V and 7 bases at J, with 14 bases in the middle. The germline gives CDR1 SGDLS, CDR2 YYNGEE. The CDR3 reads CASSAGTATEQYF. The CDR3 DNA follows: TGTGCCAGCAGCGCAGGGACTGCAACGGAGCAGTACTTC. The full variable domain, its missing parts supplied by reference TRBV9 and TRBJ2-7, is DSGVTQTPKHLITATGQRVTLRCSPRSGDLSVYWYQQSLDQGLQFLIQYYNGEERAKGNILERFSAQQFPDLHSELNLSSLELGDSALYFCASSAGTATEQYFGPGTRLTVT.

V usage is TRBV10-3 and J usage is TRBJ2-7; tentatively, D is TRBD1 (5 bases). CDR1 is ENHRY and CDR2 is SYGVKD in the germline V gene. CDR3 size: 13 residues. Trimming left V 11 bases short and J 3 bases short, with 17 bases between. The CDR3 nucleotides are TGTGCCTCATCCAGGGCACAGGACTACGAGCAGTACTTC. It encodes CASSRAQDYEQYF.

The chain uses TRBV28 and TRBJ2-7, with 7 bases aligning to TRBD1. J was trimmed by 2 bases and V by 8 bases; bases with no gene match: 9. In germline, CDR1 is MDHEN, CDR2 SYDVKM. The CDR3 loop spans 14 amino acids. The chain's CDR3 is CASSPGTAPYEQYF. The CDR3 bases are TGTGCCAGCTCGCCGGGGACAGCACCCTACGAGCAGTACTTC. The full variable domain, with the rest looked up from reference TRBV28 and TRBJ2-7, is DVKVTQSSRYLVKRTGEKVFLECVQDMDHENMFWYRQDPGLGLRLIYFSYDVKMKEKGDIPEGYSVSREKKERFSLILESASTNQTSMYLCASSPGTAPYEQYFGPGTRLTVT.

The chain couples TRBV6-5 to TRBJ2-1, with D unclear. The CDR3 loop spans 12 amino acids. The germline CDR1 and CDR2 sequences are MNHEY and SVGAGI. V shed 8 bases and J shed 6 bases, with 11 bases lying between them. As DNA, the CDR3 is TGTGCCAGCTACCATACAGCCAATGAGCAGTTCTTC. Residues: CASYHTANEQFF.